This TCR beta chain appears in the sequencing data of a study of cytomegalovirus exposure and HLA in healthy donors. Study outcomes and limitations: It was reported that TCR beta sequences correctly inferred the HLA-A and HLA-B alleles for most subjects. Sequencing artifact likely explains a cluster of highly shared sequence variants. Apart from CMV serostatus, no immune exposure information was available.

PCR used 60 Vbeta primers and 13 Jbeta primers. As processed by the authors: Later, tens of millions of unique TCR beta chains were counted in an analysis, and approximately 10 million of them were shared. Measured with immunoSEQ multiplex PCR; TCRdb has only the in-frame clones, and not every one. V and J calls plus clone size are reproduced from that table; the DNA served to infer D and trimming. Among approximately 97,000 clones listed, around 81% were seen once. This clone was found a few times. Antigen: not known. The TCR was taken from a man in his forties in good health and CMV-seropositive. Sequenced material: PBMCs.

For the CDR3, the DNA is TGTGCCAGCAGCTTAGCATTGAGCCATAACCAAGAGACCCAGTACTTC. This translates into CASSLALSHNQETQYF. The chain is built from TRBV7-9 and TRBJ2-5; D not resolved. V lost 0 bases and J lost 0, with 11 bases in between. In germline, CDR1 is SEHNR, CDR2 FQNEAQ (reference sequence). The CDR3 covers 16 residues.